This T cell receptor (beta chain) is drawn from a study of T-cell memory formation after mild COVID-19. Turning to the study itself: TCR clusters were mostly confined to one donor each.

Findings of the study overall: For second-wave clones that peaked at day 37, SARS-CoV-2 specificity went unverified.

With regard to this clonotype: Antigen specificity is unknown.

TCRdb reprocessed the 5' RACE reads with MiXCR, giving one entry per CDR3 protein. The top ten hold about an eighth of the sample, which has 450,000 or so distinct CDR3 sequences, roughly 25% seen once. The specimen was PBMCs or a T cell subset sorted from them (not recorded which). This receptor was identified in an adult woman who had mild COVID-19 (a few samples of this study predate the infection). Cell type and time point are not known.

The DNA for the CDR3 is TGTGCCAGTACCCCGGGACAGAAAGGGTATAGAGCTTTCTTT. Translating it yields CASTPGQKGYRAFF. The chain joins TRBV19 to TRBJ1-1, with 7 nucleotides matching TRBD1. CDR1 is LNHDA and CDR2 is SQIVND in the germline V gene (reference sequence). CDR3 size: 14 residues. With V trimmed by 7 bases and J by 10 bases, 15 bases remained unmatched.